This T cell receptor beta chain comes out of a study of blood T cell repertoires in COVID-19. Overall study: Whether acute or convalescent, the COVID-19 samples came from the United States, Italy and Spain.

Trimming left V 4 bases short and J 3 bases short, with 6 bases between. The CDR3 is made up of 13 amino acids. Germline lookup yields CDR1 MDHEN and CDR2 SYDVKM. Measured with immunoSEQ multiplex PCR; TCRdb has only the in-frame clones, and not every one. Counted here are about 220,000 clones, approximately 80% occurring once; the ten biggest clones make up roughly 1.3%. The sequencing sample was made of PBMCs or T cells enriched from blood (not recorded which). The chain couples TRBV28 to TRBJ1-4, with a possible D match to TRBD1 (5 bases). The receptor's source is a middle-aged woman with acute COVID-19. In DNA, the CDR3 is TGTGCCAGCAGTTGGGGGGCTAATGAAAAACTGTTTTTT. This gives the protein CASSWGANEKLFF.